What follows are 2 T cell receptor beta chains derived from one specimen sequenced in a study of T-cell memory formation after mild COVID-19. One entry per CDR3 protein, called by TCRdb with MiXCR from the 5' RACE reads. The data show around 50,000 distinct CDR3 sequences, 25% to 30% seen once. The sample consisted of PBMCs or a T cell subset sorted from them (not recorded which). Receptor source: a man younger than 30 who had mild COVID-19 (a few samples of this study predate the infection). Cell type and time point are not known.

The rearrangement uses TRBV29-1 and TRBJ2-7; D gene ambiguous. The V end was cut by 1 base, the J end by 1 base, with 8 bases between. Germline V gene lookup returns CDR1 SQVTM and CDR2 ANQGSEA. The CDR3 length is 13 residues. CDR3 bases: TGCAGCGTTGAAGTTGACACATCCTACGAGCAGTACTTC. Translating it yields CSVEVDTSYEQYF.

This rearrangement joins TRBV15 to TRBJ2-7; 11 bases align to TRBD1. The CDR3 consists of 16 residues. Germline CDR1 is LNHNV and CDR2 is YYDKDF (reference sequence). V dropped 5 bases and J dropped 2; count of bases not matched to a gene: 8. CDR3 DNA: TGTGCCACCAGCCTCCGACGGGGACAGGGGGCCTACGAGCAGTACTTC. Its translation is CATSLRRGQGAYEQYF.